This T cell receptor (beta chain) appears in the sequencing data of a study of cytomegalovirus exposure and HLA in healthy donors. Study observations and caveats: Several of the most significant clusters appeared linked to common viral pathogens, based on a later analysis. Later analysis suggested most CMV-associated TCR beta chains were HLA-restricted. Being productive about 87% or about 30% of the time was typical of most TCR beta V segments in an earlier analysis. The study carried out a later analysis of TCR beta sequences. It associated approximately 16,000 of them with specific HLA alleles at a false discovery rate of 0.05.

Germline V gene data show CDR1 as MNHNY and CDR2 as SVGAGI (reference sequence). This CDR3 is 14 amino acids long. V lost 7 bases, J lost 5 bases, and 17 bases lay in between. A single count supports this clone. Its antigen is currently unknown. Primers for the PCR totalled 60 Vbeta and 13 Jbeta. Assay: immunoSEQ multiplex PCR; the TCRdb copy retains only in-frame clones and omits some. The sample has some 120,000 clones, over 70% seen once. Sequencing input: PBMCs. The sequence derives from a female donor in good health and CMV-seronegative. The V call is TRBV6-6, the J call TRBJ1-1; D may be TRBD1 (6 bases). CDR3 sequence reads: CASKLGGLRTEAFF. The CDR3 region has the DNA TGTGCCAGCAAACTCGGGGGGCTGCGGACTGAAGCTTTCTTT.